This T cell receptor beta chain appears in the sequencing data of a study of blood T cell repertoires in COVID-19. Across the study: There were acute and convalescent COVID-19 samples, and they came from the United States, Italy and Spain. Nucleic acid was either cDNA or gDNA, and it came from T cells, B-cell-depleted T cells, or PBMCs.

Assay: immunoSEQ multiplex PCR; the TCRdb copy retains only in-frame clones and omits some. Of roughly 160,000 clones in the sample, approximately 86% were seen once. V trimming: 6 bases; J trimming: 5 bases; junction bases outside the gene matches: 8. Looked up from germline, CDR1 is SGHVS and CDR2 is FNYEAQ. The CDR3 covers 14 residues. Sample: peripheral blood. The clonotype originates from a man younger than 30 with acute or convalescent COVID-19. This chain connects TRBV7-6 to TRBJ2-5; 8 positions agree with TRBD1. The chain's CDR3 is CASSKRQGRETQYF. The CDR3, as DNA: TGTGCCAGCAGTAAGAGACAGGGGAGGGAGACCCAGTACTTC.